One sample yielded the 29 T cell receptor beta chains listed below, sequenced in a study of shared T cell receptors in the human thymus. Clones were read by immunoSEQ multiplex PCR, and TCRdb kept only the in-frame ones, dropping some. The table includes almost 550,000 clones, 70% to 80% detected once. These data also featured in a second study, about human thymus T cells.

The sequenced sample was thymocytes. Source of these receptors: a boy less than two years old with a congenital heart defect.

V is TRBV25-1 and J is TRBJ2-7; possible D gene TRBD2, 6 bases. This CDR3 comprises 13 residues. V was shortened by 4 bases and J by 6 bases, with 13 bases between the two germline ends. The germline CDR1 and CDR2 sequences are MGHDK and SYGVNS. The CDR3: CASSGVGTLEQYF. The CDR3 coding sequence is TGTGCCAGCAGTGGGGTCGGGACTCTCGAGCAGTACTTC.

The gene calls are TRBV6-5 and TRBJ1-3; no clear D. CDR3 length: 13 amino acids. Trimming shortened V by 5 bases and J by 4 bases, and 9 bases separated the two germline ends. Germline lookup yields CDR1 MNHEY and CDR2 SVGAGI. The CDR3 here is CASSTLLGNTIYF. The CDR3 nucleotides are TGTGCCAGCAGTACCTTACTAGGAAACACCATATATTTT.

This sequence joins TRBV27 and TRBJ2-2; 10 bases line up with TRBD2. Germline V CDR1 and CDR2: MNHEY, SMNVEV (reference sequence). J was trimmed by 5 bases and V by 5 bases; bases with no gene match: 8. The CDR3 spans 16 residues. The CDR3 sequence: CASSHQSGRATGELFF. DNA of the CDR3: TGTGCCAGCAGTCATCAGAGCGGGAGGGCGACCGGGGAGCTGTTTTTT.

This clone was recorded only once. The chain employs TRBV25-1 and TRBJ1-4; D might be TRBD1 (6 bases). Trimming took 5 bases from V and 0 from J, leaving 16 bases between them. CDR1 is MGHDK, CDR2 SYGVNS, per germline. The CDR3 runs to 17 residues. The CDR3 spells CASSPGGQPPTNEKLFF. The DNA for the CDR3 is TGTGCCAGCAGTCCGGGGGGACAACCTCCAACTAATGAAAAACTGTTTTTT.

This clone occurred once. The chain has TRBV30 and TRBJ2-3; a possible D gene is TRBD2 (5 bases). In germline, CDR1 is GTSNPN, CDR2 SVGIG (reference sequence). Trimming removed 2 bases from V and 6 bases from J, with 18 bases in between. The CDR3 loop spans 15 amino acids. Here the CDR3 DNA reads TGTGCCTGGAGTCCCCCTTCTCGCGGCGGGGATACGCAGTATTTT. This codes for CAWSPPSRGGDTQYF. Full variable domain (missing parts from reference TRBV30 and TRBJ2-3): SQTIHQWPATLVQPVGSPLSLECTVEGTSNPNLYWYRQAAGRGLQLLFYSVGIGQISSEVPQNLSASRPQDRQFILSSKKLLLSDSGFYLCAWSPPSRGGDTQYFGPGTRLTVL.

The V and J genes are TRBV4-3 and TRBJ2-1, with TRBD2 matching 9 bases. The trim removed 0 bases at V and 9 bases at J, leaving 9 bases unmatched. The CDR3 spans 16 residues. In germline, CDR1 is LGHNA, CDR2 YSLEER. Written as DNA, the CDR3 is TGCGCCAGCAGCCAAGATAGAGGACTAGCGTTGGCTGAGCAGTTCTTC. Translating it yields CASSQDRGLALAEQFF.

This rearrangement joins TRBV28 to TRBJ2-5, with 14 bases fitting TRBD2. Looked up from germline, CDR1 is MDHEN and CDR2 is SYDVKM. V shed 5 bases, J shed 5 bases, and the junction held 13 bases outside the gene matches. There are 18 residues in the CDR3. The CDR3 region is CASSQTSGRAYIRETQYF. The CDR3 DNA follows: TGTGCCAGCAGTCAGACTAGCGGGAGGGCCTACATCCGGGAGACCCAGTACTTC.

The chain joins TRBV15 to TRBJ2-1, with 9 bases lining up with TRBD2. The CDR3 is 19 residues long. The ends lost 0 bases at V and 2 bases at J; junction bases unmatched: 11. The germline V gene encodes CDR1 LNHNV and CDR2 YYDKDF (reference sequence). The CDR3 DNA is TGTGCCACCAGCAGAGATCCGGTCTCGCGGGAGGGCCCCTACAATGAGCAGTTCTTC. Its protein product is CATSRDPVSREGPYNEQFF.

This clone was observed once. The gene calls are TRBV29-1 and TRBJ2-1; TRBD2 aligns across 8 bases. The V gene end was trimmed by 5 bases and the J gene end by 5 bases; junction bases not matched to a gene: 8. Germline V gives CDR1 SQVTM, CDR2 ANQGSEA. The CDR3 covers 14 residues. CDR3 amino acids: CSVPAGAGNNEQFF. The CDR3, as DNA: TGCAGCGTTCCAGCGGGAGCCGGAAACAATGAGCAGTTCTTC.

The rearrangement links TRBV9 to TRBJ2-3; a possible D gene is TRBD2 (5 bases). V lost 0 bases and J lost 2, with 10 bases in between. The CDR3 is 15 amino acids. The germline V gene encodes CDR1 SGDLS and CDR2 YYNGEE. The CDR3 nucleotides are TGTGCCAGCAGCGTAGAAACTAGGTCCACAGATACGCAGTATTTT. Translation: CASSVETRSTDTQYF.

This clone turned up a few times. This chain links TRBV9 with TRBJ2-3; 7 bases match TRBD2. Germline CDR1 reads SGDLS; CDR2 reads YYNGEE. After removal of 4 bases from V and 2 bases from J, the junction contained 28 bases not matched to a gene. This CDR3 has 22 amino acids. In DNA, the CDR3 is TGTGCCAGCAGCCCTCCCGTGGAACAGTCACATCAGCGGGACGGTTCCACAGATACGCAGTATTTT. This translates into CASSPPVEQSHQRDGSTDTQYF. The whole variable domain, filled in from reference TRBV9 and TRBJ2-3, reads DSGVTQTPKHLITATGQRVTLRCSPRSGDLSVYWYQQSLDQGLQFLIQYYNGEERAKGNILERFSAQQFPDLHSELNLSSLELGDSALYFCASSPPVEQSHQRDGSTDTQYFGPGTRLTVL.

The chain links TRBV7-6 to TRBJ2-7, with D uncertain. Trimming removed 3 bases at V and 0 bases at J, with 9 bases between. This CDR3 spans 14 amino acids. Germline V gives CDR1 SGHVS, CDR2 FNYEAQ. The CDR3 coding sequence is TGTGCCAGCAGCTTGGCCCCGAACTCCTACGAGCAGTACTTC. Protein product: CASSLAPNSYEQYF.

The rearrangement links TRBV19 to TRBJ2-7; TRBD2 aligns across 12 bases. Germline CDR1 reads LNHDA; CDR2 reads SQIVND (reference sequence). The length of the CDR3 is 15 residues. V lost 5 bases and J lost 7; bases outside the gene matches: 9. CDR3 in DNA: TGTGCCAGTAGTGAAAGGACTAGCGGGAAAGGAGAGCAGTACTTC. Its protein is CASSERTSGKGEQYF.

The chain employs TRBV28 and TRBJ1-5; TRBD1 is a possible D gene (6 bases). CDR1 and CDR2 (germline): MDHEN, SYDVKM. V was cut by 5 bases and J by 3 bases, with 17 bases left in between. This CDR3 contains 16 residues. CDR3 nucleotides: TGTGCCAGCAGTCCGTCACAGGGATCCCTCAATCAGCCCCAGCATTTT. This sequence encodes CASSPSQGSLNQPQHF.

The CDR3 spells CASSRQNGYEQYF. DNA of the CDR3: TGTGCCAGCAGCAGACAGAATGGTTACGAGCAGTACTTC. V is TRBV28 and J is TRBJ2-7, with D possibly TRBD1 on 5 matching bases. Germline V gene sequence: CDR1 MDHEN, CDR2 SYDVKM. This CDR3 spans 13 amino acids. The V end was cut by 6 bases, the J end by 4 bases, with 13 bases between.

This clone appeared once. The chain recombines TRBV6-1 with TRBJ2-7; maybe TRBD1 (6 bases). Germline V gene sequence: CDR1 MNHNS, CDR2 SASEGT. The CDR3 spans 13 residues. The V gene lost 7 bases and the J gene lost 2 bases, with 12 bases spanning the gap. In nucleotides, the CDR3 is TGTGCCAGCATTACAGGGACGACCTACGAGCAGTACTTC. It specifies CASITGTTYEQYF.

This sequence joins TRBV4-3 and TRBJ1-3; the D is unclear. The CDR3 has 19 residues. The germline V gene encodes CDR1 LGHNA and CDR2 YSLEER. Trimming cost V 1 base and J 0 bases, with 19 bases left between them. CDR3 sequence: CASSQVLAFDNVSGNTIYF. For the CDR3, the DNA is TGCGCCAGCAGCCAAGTCCTAGCCTTTGACAACGTCTCTGGAAACACCATATATTTT.

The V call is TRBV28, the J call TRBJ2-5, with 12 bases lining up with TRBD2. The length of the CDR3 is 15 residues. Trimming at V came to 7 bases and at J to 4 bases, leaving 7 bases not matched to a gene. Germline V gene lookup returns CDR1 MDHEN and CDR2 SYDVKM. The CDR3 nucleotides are TGTGCCAGCAATTATCTAGCGGGAGGGGGAGAGACCCAGTACTTC. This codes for CASNYLAGGGETQYF.

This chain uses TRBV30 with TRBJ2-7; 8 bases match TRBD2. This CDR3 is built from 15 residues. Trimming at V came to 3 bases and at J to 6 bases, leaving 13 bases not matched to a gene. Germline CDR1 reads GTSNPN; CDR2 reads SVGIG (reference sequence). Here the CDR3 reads CAWRDRSGRGSEQYF. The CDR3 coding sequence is TGTGCCTGGAGGGATAGAAGCGGGAGAGGGTCCGAGCAGTACTTC.

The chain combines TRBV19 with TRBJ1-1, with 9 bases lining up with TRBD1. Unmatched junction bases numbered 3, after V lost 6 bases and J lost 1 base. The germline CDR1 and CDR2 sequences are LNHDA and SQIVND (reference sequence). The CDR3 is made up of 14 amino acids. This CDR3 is CASRGQGGNTEAFF. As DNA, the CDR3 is TGTGCCAGTAGGGGACAGGGAGGGAACACTGAAGCTTTCTTT.

The CDR3 DNA is TGTGCCAGCAGCTGCACGAATAGTCCCGATACGCAGTATTTT. Translating gives CASSCTNSPDTQYF. This rearrangement joins TRBV11-3 to TRBJ2-3; D unresolved. The V gene lost 4 bases and the J gene lost 6 bases, with 14 bases spanning the gap. The CDR3 spans 14 residues. The germline gives CDR1 SGHNT, CDR2 YENEEA. The whole variable domain, filled in from reference TRBV11-3 and TRBJ2-3, reads EAGVVQSPRYKIIEKKQPVAFWCNPISGHNTLYWYLQNLGQGPELLIRYENEEAVDDSQLPKDRFSAERLKGVDSTLKIQPAELGDSAVYLCASSCTNSPDTQYFGPGTRLTVL.

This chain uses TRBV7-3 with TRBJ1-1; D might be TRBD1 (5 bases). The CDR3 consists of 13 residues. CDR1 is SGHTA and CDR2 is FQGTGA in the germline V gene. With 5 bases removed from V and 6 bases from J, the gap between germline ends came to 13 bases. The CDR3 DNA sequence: TGTGCCAGCAGCCAGGGCCCGGGGGCTGAAGCTTTCTTT. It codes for CASSQGPGAEAFF.

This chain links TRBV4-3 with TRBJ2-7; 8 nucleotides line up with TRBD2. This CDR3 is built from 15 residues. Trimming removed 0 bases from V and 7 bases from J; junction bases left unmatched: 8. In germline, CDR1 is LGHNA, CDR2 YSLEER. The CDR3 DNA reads TGCGCCAGCAGCCAAGAGGAAGCGGGAGTGGGAGAGCAGTACTTC. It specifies CASSQEEAGVGEQYF.

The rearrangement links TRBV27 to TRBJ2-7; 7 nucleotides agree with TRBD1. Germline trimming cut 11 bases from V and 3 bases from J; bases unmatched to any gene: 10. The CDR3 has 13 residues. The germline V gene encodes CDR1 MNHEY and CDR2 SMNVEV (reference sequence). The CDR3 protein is CAARGTENYEQYF. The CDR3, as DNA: TGTGCCGCAAGGGGGACAGAGAACTACGAGCAGTACTTC.

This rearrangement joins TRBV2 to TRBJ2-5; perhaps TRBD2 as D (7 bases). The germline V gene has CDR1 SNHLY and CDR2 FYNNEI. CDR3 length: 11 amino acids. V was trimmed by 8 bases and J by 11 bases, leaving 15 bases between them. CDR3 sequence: CASRGALKQYF. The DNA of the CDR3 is TGTGCCAGCCGGGGGGCCCTGAAGCAGTACTTC.

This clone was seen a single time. The CDR3 sequence is CASSQEKAGHTEAFF. The CDR3 DNA sequence: TGCGCCAGCAGCCAAGAAAAGGCAGGGCACACTGAAGCTTTCTTT. J is TRBJ1-1 and V is TRBV4-1; D might be TRBD1 (5 bases). Germline V lookup: CDR1 MGHRA, CDR2 YSYEKL. The CDR3 consists of 15 residues. The V end was cut by 0 bases, the J end by 3 bases, with 11 bases between.

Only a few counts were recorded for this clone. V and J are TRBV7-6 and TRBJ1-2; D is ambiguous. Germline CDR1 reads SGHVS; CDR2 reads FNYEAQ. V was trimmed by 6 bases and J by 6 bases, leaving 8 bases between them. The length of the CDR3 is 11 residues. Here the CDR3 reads CASSPVDGYTF. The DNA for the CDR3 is TGTGCCAGCAGTCCTGTCGATGGCTACACCTTC.

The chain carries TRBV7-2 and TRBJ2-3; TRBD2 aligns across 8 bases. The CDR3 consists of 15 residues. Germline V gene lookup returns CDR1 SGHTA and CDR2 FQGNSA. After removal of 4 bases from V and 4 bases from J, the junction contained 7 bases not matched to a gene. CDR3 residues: CASSSQREWSDTQYF. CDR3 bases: TGTGCCAGCAGCTCCCAGCGGGAGTGGTCAGATACGCAGTATTTT.

This CDR3 reads CASSPQGLGGYSYNEQFF. CDR3 coding DNA: TGTGCCAGCAGTCCCCAGGGTCTGGGCGGATACTCCTACAATGAGCAGTTCTTC. V is TRBV27 and J is TRBJ2-1; TRBD1 might be the D (5 bases). The germline gives CDR1 MNHEY, CDR2 SMNVEV (reference sequence). The length of the CDR3 is 18 residues. The V and J ends lost 5 bases and 0 bases respectively, with 20 bases between them.